This T cell receptor beta chain was found in a study of blood T cell repertoires in COVID-19. Using immunoSEQ multiplex PCR, the repertoire was profiled, and TCRdb retains in-frame clones only, with some absent. This sample yields some 390,000 clones, of which 85% to 90% are seen a single time; 1.7% belongs to the top ten. The material sequenced was PBMCs or T cells enriched from blood (not recorded which). The sequence was collected from a woman in her 30s who had recovered from COVID-19.

CDR3 nucleotide sequence: TGCGCCAGCAGCCAAGACACCGGGACTAGCTTATGGAATGAGCAGTTCTTC. Translation: CASSQDTGTSLWNEQFF. The J gene is TRBJ2-1, the V gene TRBV4-1; 9 bases line up with TRBD2. The CDR3 consists of 17 residues. The germline V gene has CDR1 MGHRA and CDR2 YSYEKL. The V and J ends lost 0 bases and 7 bases, in that order; junction bases with no gene match: 10.